The 21 T cell receptor beta chains listed next were all sequenced from one sample in a study of graft-versus-host responses after intestinal transplantation. Assay: immunoSEQ multiplex PCR; the TCRdb copy retains only in-frame clones and omits some. The sample includes 13,000 or so clones, around 38% of them seen just once. The material was alloreactive CD4+ T cells from a mixed lymphocyte reaction culture, obtained before intestinal transplant. Subset: CFSE-low proliferating T cells sorted from roughly six-day pre-transplant mixed lymphocyte reaction (GvH or HvG direction). The origin of the receptors is a human patient who received an intestinal transplant.

The chain recombines TRBV12-2 with TRBJ1-3. TRBV12-2 is annotated as a pseudogene. This CDR3 has 19 amino acids. CDR3 sequence (DNA): TGTGCAAGTCGCCCCGGGGGGATGGACAGCCGAATCTCTGGAAACACCATATATTTT. Protein sequence: CASRPGGMDSRISGNTIYF.

This clone is categorized as medium-sized. The chain has TRBV2 and TRBJ1-1; 8 positions match TRBD1. The J segment lost 1 base and the V segment lost 5 bases, leaving 6 bases of the junction unmatched. Germline CDR1 reads SNHLY; CDR2 reads FYNNEI. The CDR3 totals 15 residues. The CDR3, as DNA: TGTGCCAGCAGTAAAACCGGGACAGGGAACACTGAAGCTTTCTTT. Amino acid sequence: CASSKTGTGNTEAFF.

The chain carries TRBV7-9 and TRBJ1-5; TRBD1 might be the D (5 bases). The CDR3 has 13 residues. The germline V gene encodes CDR1 SEHNR and CDR2 FQNEAQ (reference sequence). V lost 4 bases to trimming and J lost 8 bases, with 12 bases between them. CDR3 region: CASSSRTTEPQHF. CDR3 DNA sequence: TGTGCCAGCAGCTCCCGGACAACGGAGCCCCAGCATTTT.

J is TRBJ1-2 and V is TRBV5-1, with TRBD1 matching 7 bases. This CDR3 is 15 amino acids long. J gave up 3 bases and V 4 bases, and 9 bases lay outside the gene matches. CDR1 is SGHRS and CDR2 is YFSETQ in the germline V gene. The CDR3 reads CASSRGGASDYGYTF. The CDR3 DNA follows: TGCGCCAGCAGCCGAGGGGGCGCGAGCGACTATGGCTACACCTTC.

This clone was detected a few times. CDR3 sequence reads: CASSYSAKQYF. CDR3 coding DNA: TGTGCCAGCAGTTACTCGGCCAAGCAGTACTTC. This chain uses TRBV6-5 with TRBJ2-7; no firm D call. Trimming took off 0 bases at V and 8 bases at J, with 5 bases between the two ends. Germline V gene data show CDR1 as MNHEY and CDR2 as SVGAGI. The CDR3 loop spans 11 amino acids.

As regards this clone: Additional DNA sequences in this sample encode the identical CDR3. The rearrangement joins TRBV6-5 to TRBJ2-6, with D possibly being TRBD1 (6 bases). The germline CDR1 and CDR2 sequences are MNHEY and SVGAGI. The germline V and J ends were trimmed by 6 bases and 1 base, with 10 bases remaining between them. CDR3 length equals 15 residues. The CDR3 region has the DNA TGTGCCAGCAGAAGACAGGCATCTGGGGCCAACGTCCTGACTTTC. It specifies CASRRQASGANVLTF.

The chain employs TRBV7-2 and TRBJ1-1; TRBD1 is a possible D gene (6 bases). CDR3 length equals 15 residues. V was trimmed by 1 base and J by 1 base, leaving 10 bases between them. Per the germline V gene, CDR1 is SGHTA and CDR2 is FQGNSA. CDR3 sequence reads: CASSLVVQGNTEAFF. Written as DNA, the CDR3 is TGTGCCAGCAGCTTAGTGGTACAGGGGAACACTGAAGCTTTCTTT.

This chain joins TRBV29-1 and TRBJ2-5; D remains unclear. The CDR3 runs to 14 residues. Trimming stripped 7 bases from V and 5 bases from J, with 20 bases between. The germline V gene encodes CDR1 SQVTM and CDR2 ANQGSEA. The CDR3 DNA follows: TGCAGCGCCCCACTCGGAGTTTCACGTGAGACCCAGTACTTC. It encodes CSAPLGVSRETQYF.

This clone was detected only a few times. The CDR3 DNA is TGTGCCAGCAGTGAATGGTGGCACACAGATACGCAGTATTTT. It encodes CASSEWWHTDTQYF. The V and J genes are TRBV25-1 and TRBJ2-3; D uncertain. The CDR3 contains 14 residues. V was cut by 1 base and J by 2 bases, with 7 bases left in between. Germline-derived CDR1 and CDR2 are MGHDK and SYGVNS.

This clone was picked up a small number of times. This chain links TRBV19 with TRBJ2-3; D perhaps matches TRBD1 (6 bases). Germline V lookup: CDR1 LNHDA, CDR2 SQIVND (reference sequence). The germline V and J ends were trimmed by 9 bases and 0 bases, with 13 bases remaining between them. The CDR3 totals 14 residues. The CDR3 protein is CASSGQISTDTQYF. The CDR3 DNA sequence: TGTGCCAGCTCAGGACAGATCAGCACAGATACGCAGTATTTT.

V and J are TRBV18 and TRBJ2-6; D is unresolved. V gave up 3 bases and J gave up 2 bases, with 11 bases separating them. The CDR3 runs 16 residues. Germline CDR1 KGHSH, CDR2 LQKENI. CDR3 DNA sequence: TGTGCCAGCTCACCTCAGGTTCCCCCTGGGGCCAACGTCCTGACTTTC. Residues: CASSPQVPPGANVLTF.

V gene TRBV11-1 combines with J gene TRBJ1-1, with D perhaps TRBD1 (6 bases). Germline CDR1 and CDR2: SGHAT and FQDESV (reference sequence). This CDR3 contains 13 residues. Trimming cost V 6 bases and J 6 bases, with 14 bases left between them. CDR3 amino acids: CASSHFGTPEAFF. Here the CDR3 DNA reads TGTGCCAGCAGTCACTTCGGGACACCTGAAGCTTTCTTT.

The chain recombines TRBV5-1 with TRBJ2-1; D might be TRBD2 (5 bases). Trimming cost V 0 bases and J 2 bases, with 9 bases left between them. The CDR3 consists of 15 residues. Germline V gene data show CDR1 as SGHRS and CDR2 as YFSETQ. Written as DNA, the CDR3 is TGCGCCAGCAGCTTGGACGGGGAAACCTACAATGAGCAGTTCTTC. Its translation is CASSLDGETYNEQFF.

The chain is built from TRBV6-5 and TRBJ1-4; D remains unclear. Germline V gives CDR1 MNHEY, CDR2 SVGAGI. The CDR3 runs 16 residues. Trimming removed 2 bases from V and 0 bases from J, with 10 bases in between. DNA for the CDR3: TGTGCCAGCAGTTACCTGGCGGGTGCAACTAATGAAAAACTGTTTTTT. Translation: CASSYLAGATNEKLFF.

The CDR3 loop is CSVARILGGKLFF. In DNA, the CDR3 is TGCAGCGTTGCCAGGATCTTGGGGGGAAAACTGTTTTTT. The gene calls are TRBV29-1 and TRBJ1-4; D is perhaps TRBD1 (5 bases). The CDR3 is 13 residues long. The germline V and J ends were trimmed by 4 bases and 10 bases, with 16 bases remaining between them. Germline lookup yields CDR1 SQVTM and CDR2 ANQGSEA.

This chain connects TRBV18 to TRBJ1-4; 9 positions agree with TRBD1. CDR1 is KGHSH and CDR2 is LQKENI in the germline V gene. The CDR3 length is 15 residues. V was pared by 3 bases and J by 5 bases, with 4 bases of the junction left unmatched. CDR3 DNA sequence: TGTGCCAGCTCACCGTACGGGACAGGGAATGAAAAACTGTTTTTT. It encodes CASSPYGTGNEKLFF.

This chain uses TRBV10-3 with TRBJ2-7; 7 nucleotides agree with TRBD1. Germline V gene sequence: CDR1 ENHRY, CDR2 SYGVKD. Trimming cost V 3 bases and J 5 bases; bases outside gene matches: 7. The CDR3 runs 14 residues. The CDR3 spells CAISDPGTAHEQYF. The CDR3 coding sequence is TGTGCCATCAGTGACCCCGGGACAGCTCACGAGCAGTACTTC.

There are a few counts of this clone. This chain uses TRBV30 with TRBJ1-2, with TRBD1 as a possible D gene (5 bases). The germline V gene has CDR1 GTSNPN and CDR2 SVGIG (reference sequence). Trimming pared 3 bases from V and 5 bases from J, leaving 28 bases between. There are 18 residues in the CDR3. The CDR3 DNA follows: TGTGCCTGGAGAGATAGGAAACCAGGGATTCTCTACAATTATGGCTACACCTTC. It codes for CAWRDRKPGILYNYGYTF.

The CDR3 protein is CASIPGLAGRETQYF. DNA for the CDR3: TGTGCCAGCATCCCTGGGCTAGCAGGCCGGGAGACCCAGTACTTC. V gene TRBV2 combines with J gene TRBJ2-5, with D possibly TRBD2 on 5 matching bases. From germline, CDR1 is SNHLY and CDR2 FYNNEI. Deletions cut 7 bases from V and 5 bases from J, with 20 bases between. The CDR3 length is 15 residues.

This clone was observed a handful of times. V is TRBV7-2 and J is TRBJ1-1; 7 nucleotides match TRBD1. Germline lookup yields CDR1 SGHTA and CDR2 FQGNSA. Unmatched junction bases numbered 9, after V lost 5 bases and J lost 6 bases. This CDR3 comprises 14 residues. Written as DNA, the CDR3 is TGTGCCAGCAGCCGTAGGGCCACAGGGGCTGAAGCTTTCTTT. Amino acids: CASSRRATGAEAFF.

J is TRBJ2-3 and V is TRBV13; D remains ambiguous. Germline loops: CDR1 PRHDT, CDR2 FYEKMQ (reference sequence). Trimming removed 2 bases from V and 4 bases from J, with 10 bases in between. There are 14 residues in the CDR3. The CDR3 protein is CASSLSASADTQYF. The CDR3 nucleotides are TGTGCCAGCAGCTTAAGCGCCAGTGCAGATACGCAGTATTTT.